This TCR beta chain is from a study of beta chain features in type 1 diabetes. Findings and limits, study-wide: People with Type 1 diabetes carried modestly yet significantly shorter TCRB CDR3s in all four CD4+ subsets.

This CDR3 region has 15 residues. V was clipped by 4 bases and J by 0 bases; unmatched bases: 4. CDR1 is SGHDN and CDR2 is FVKESK in the germline V gene. CD4+ naive, central memory, regulatory and stem cell-like memory cells were sorted via CD45RO/CCR7/CD25/CD127/CD95/CD27. All of the isolated RNA was reverse transcribed, so expressed TCRB transcripts were sequenced. Assay used: immunoSEQ multiplex PCR; TCRdb lists only in-frame clones, some missing. The table has about 650,000 clones, roughly an eighth seen once. Turning to this clone: What it binds is not known.

This chain joins TRBV14 and TRBJ2-7, with TRBD1 identical over 9 bases. The sequenced sample was naive CD4+ T cells from blood. This TCR came from a man in his thirties or forties with type 1 diabetes. The CDR3 coding sequence is TGTGCCAGCAGCCTAACGGGACAGGGCTCCTACGAGCAGTACTTC. It is translated as CASSLTGQGSYEQYF.